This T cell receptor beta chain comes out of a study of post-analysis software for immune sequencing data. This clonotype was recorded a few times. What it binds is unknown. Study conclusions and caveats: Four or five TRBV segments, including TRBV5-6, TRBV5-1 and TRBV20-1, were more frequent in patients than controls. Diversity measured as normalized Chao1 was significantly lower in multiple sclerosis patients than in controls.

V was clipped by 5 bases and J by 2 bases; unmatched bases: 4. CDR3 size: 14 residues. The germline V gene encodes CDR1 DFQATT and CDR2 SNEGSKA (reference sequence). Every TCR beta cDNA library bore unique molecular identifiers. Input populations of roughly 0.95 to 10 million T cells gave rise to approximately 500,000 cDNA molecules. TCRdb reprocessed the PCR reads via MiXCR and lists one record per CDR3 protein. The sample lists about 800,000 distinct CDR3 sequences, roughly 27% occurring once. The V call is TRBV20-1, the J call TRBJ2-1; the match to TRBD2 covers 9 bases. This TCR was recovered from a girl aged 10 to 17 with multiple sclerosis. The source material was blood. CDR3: CSAQREAAYNEQFF. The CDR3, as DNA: TGCAGTGCTCAGCGGGAGGCAGCCTACAATGAGCAGTTCTTC.